This TCR beta chain was obtained from a study of blood T cell repertoires in COVID-19. Study background: Samples came from the United States, Italy and Spain, spanning acute and convalescent COVID-19. From T cells, B-cell-depleted T cells, or PBMCs came the material, which was cDNA or gDNA.

This clone was picked up one time. Authors' processing steps: Reference gene primer amplification gave estimated nucleated cell counts. Assay: immunoSEQ multiplex PCR; the TCRdb copy retains only in-frame clones and omits some. That table is the source of V, J and clone size, and D and trimming were worked out from the DNA. The sample includes 30,000 to 40,000 clones, more than 70% of them seen just once. The CDR3 consists of 14 residues. Germline CDR1 and CDR2: SEHNR and FQNEAQ (reference sequence). The V and J ends lost 3 bases and 4 bases, in that order; junction bases with no gene match: 4. The rearrangement uses TRBV7-9 and TRBJ2-3; 7 bases are shared with TRBD1. The clonotype was recovered from a human donor in a cohort sampled during active COVID-19. Sequencing was performed on peripheral blood. Written as DNA, the CDR3 is TGTGCCAGCAGCTTGAAGGGGGCCCCAGATACGCAGTATTTT. It codes for CASSLKGAPDTQYF. Filled out from reference TRBV7-9 and TRBJ2-3, the complete variable domain reads DTGVSQNPRHKITKRGQNVTFRCDPISEHNRLYWYRQTLGQGPEFLTYFQNEAQLEKSRLLSDRFSAERPKGSFSTLEIQRTEQGDSAMYLCASSLKGAPDTQYFGPGTRLTVL.